These T cell receptor beta chains were read from a single sample in a study of T-cell memory formation after mild COVID-19. TCRdb ran MiXCR on the 5' RACE reads and lists one entry per CDR3 protein. The sample lists roughly 100,000 distinct CDR3 sequences, about a sixth occurring once. Specimen: PBMCs or a T cell subset sorted from them (not recorded which). Receptors originate from an adult woman who had mild COVID-19 (a few samples of this study predate the infection). Cell type and time point are not known. The CDR3 runs from the conserved cysteine through the conserved F or W. Fields, in order: V gene, J gene, D gene, clone size, CDR3 protein, CDR3 DNA. D genes are given only for firm matches. For some rows the clone size is stated as once, few or many, or as a class when expanded; others skip it.

TRBV12-3/TRBV12-4,TRBJ2-1,TRBD2,NA,CASRSMTSGRGDEQFF,TGTGCCAGCAGATCCATGACTAGCGGGAGGGGCGATGAGCAGTTCTTC
TRBV2,TRBJ2-1,TRBD2,few,CASSKSRLAGGVYNEQFF,TGTGCCAGCAGTAAATCTCGACTAGCGGGAGGGGTCTACAATGAGCAGTTCTTC
TRBV15,TRBJ1-1,NA,NA,CATSRDRGVGTEAFF,TGTGCCACCAGCAGAGATCGGGGGGTTGGCACTGAAGCTTTCTTT
TRBV4-1,TRBJ1-2,NA,few,CASSPTPEDGYTF,TGCGCCAGCAGCCCTACCCCCGAGGATGGCTACACCTTC
TRBV7-9,TRBJ1-2,NA,few,CASRDPEGSEGYTF,TGTGCCAGCAGGGACCCGGAGGGATCGGAAGGCTACACCTTC
TRBV15,TRBJ2-7,NA,NA,CATSREGDLAPYEQYF,TGTGCCACCAGCAGAGAAGGGGACCTCGCCCCCTACGAGCAGTACTTC
TRBV7-9,TRBJ2-7,NA,few,CASSSTAQGHLNPYEQYF,TGTGCCAGCAGCTCAACCGCTCAGGGCCACCTTAACCCCTACGAGCAGTACTTC
TRBV27,TRBJ2-7,NA,NA,CASSLALGSGVYEQYF,TGTGCCAGCAGTTTGGCTCTCGGGTCAGGGGTCTACGAGCAGTACTTC
TRBV27,TRBJ2-2,NA,few,CASGGMNTGELFF,TGTGCCAGCGGAGGGATGAACACCGGGGAGCTGTTTTTT
TRBV9,TRBJ2-6,NA,few,CASSVDRRVPGANVLTF,TGTGCCAGCAGCGTAGACCGCCGGGTGCCTGGGGCCAACGTCCTGACTTTC
TRBV4-1,TRBJ2-1,TRBD2,few,CASSQGRTSGNNEQFF,TGCGCCAGCAGCCAAGGAAGGACTAGCGGCAACAATGAGCAGTTCTTC